This passage covers 26 T cell receptor beta chains from one sample sequenced in a study of monozygotic twins with inflammatory bowel disease. After re-calling the 5' RACE reads, TCRdb lists one entry per CDR3 protein, DNA absent. Its listing shows some 300,000 distinct CDR3 sequences. Sequences were obtained from blood. Receptors were obtained from a human donor with ulcerative colitis or Crohn's disease, or a healthy co-twin of an affected twin (not recorded which).

The chain recombines TRBV15 with TRBJ2-7; TCRdb reports TRBD1, a call that lacks DNA to check it against. The CDR3 has 16 residues. CDR1 is LNHNV and CDR2 is YYDKDF in the germline V gene (reference sequence). CDR3 in amino acids: CATTPRGEEKGGEQYF.

The chain links TRBV11-2 to TRBJ1-6; there is no DNA to check the TCRdb D call of TRBD1. The CDR3 has 19 residues. Germline assignment: CDR1 SGHAT and CDR2 FQNNGV. CDR3 sequence: CASSLEGTGGVTYNSPLHF.

The rearrangement uses TRBV20-1 and TRBJ2-7; no DNA is available, so the TRBD1 call from TCRdb remains unchecked. CDR3 length: 14 residues. Germline assignment: CDR1 DFQATT and CDR2 SNEGSKA (reference sequence). The chain's CDR3 is CSASDREDSYEQYF.

The chain combines TRBV7-9 with TRBJ2-1. This CDR3 contains 12 residues. In germline, CDR1 is SEHNR, CDR2 FQNEAQ (reference sequence). CDR3 amino acids: CASSFAYNEQFF.

The V gene is TRBV27, the J gene TRBJ2-2; TCRdb lists TRBD2, though no DNA is available to test this call. This CDR3 has 17 residues. In germline, CDR1 is MNHEY, CDR2 SMNVEV (reference sequence). This CDR3 is CASSPRGRGWETGELFF.

The genes are TRBV6-5 and TRBJ2-7. CDR3 length equals 11 residues. Germline V gives CDR1 MNHEY, CDR2 SVGAGI. This CDR3 reads CASSYRSEQYF.

V gene TRBV7-2 combines with J gene TRBJ1-5; TCRdb's D call, TRBD1, is unchecked because there is no DNA. CDR1 is SGHTA, CDR2 FQGNSA, per germline. The CDR3 loop spans 15 amino acids. CDR3 in amino acids: CASSYSTGANQPQHF.

The chain carries TRBV7-2 and TRBJ2-7; TCRdb's D gene call, TRBD2, goes unchecked for lack of DNA. Germline V gene lookup returns CDR1 SGHTA and CDR2 FQGNSA. This CDR3 is 16 amino acids long. The chain's CDR3 is CASSLGLAGGPYEQYF.

This sequence joins TRBV11-2 and TRBJ2-3. The germline gives CDR1 SGHAT, CDR2 FQNNGV. This CDR3 contains 12 residues. The CDR3 region is CASSPYTDTQYF.

The CDR3 protein is CASSLAAWDPTFGELFF. The chain recombines TRBV12-3 or TRBV12-4 with TRBJ2-2; the D gene TCRdb calls, TRBD1, cannot be checked with no DNA. The CDR3 is made up of 17 amino acids.

This rearrangement joins TRBV11-2 to TRBJ2-4; absent DNA, TCRdb's TRBD2 call cannot be checked. The CDR3 length is 19 residues. The germline gives CDR1 SGHAT, CDR2 FQNNGV. This CDR3 is CASSLTTSVFPGAKNIQYF.

The V and J genes are TRBV7-2 and TRBJ2-5; the TCRdb call, TRBD2, lacks DNA for checking. Germline CDR1 and CDR2: SGHTA and FQGNSA. This CDR3 is 14 amino acids long. The CDR3 loop reads CASTPLAGGETQYF.

This rearrangement joins TRBV12-3 or TRBV12-4 to TRBJ1-2; TCRdb selects TRBD1, and the lack of DNA leaves this call unchecked. The CDR3 is 15 residues long. The CDR3 loop reads CASSFIPGTLRGYTF.

This chain joins TRBV20-1 and TRBJ2-7; checking the TCRdb D call of TRBD1 is not possible without DNA. This CDR3 is 16 amino acids long. CDR1 is DFQATT and CDR2 is SNEGSKA in the germline V gene (reference sequence). CDR3 protein: CSARDALGSNRGSQYF.

The chain couples TRBV19 to TRBJ2-3; absent DNA, TCRdb's TRBD2 call cannot be checked. This CDR3 has 14 residues. In germline, CDR1 is LNHDA, CDR2 SQIVND (reference sequence). CDR3 residues: CASSILGPTDTQYF.

The genes are TRBV15 and TRBJ2-3; TCRdb's D call, TRBD2, is unchecked because there is no DNA. The CDR3 totals 15 residues. Germline assignment: CDR1 LNHNV and CDR2 YYDKDF (reference sequence). The CDR3 loop is CATKKLAGATDTQYF.

This chain joins TRBV7-2 and TRBJ2-2; TCRdb's D gene call, TRBD1, goes unchecked for lack of DNA. CDR1 is SGHTA and CDR2 is FQGNSA in the germline V gene. The CDR3 has 15 residues. CDR3 sequence reads: CASTPRQGSTGELFF.

This sequence joins TRBV6-5 and TRBJ1-6. CDR1 and CDR2 (germline): MNHEY, SVGAGI. The CDR3 is 16 amino acids. The CDR3 region is CASSLARGRDNSPLHF.

The chain recombines TRBV2 with TRBJ2-2; the TCRdb call, TRBD1, lacks DNA for checking. From germline, CDR1 is SNHLY and CDR2 FYNNEI. The CDR3 loop spans 15 amino acids. CDR3 protein: CASSVQGIDTGELFF.

The rearrangement joins TRBV6-2 or TRBV6-3 to TRBJ2-1. CDR1 and CDR2 from the germline V gene are MNHEY and SVGEGT. This CDR3 is built from 12 residues. The CDR3: CASSPRLGEQFF.

The gene calls are TRBV15 and TRBJ1-5; TCRdb's D gene call, TRBD1, goes unchecked for lack of DNA. CDR1 is LNHNV and CDR2 is YYDKDF in the germline V gene (reference sequence). CDR3 length: 16 residues. The CDR3 region is CATSRHTGNSNQPQHF.

The CDR3 spells CSVRPGQELYNSPLHF. The chain links TRBV20-1 to TRBJ1-6; TCRdb's D call of TRBD1 is untestable without DNA. Germline V gene sequence: CDR1 DFQATT, CDR2 SNEGSKA (reference sequence). The CDR3 loop spans 16 amino acids.

The chain has TRBV12-3 or TRBV12-4 and TRBJ2-1; as DNA is missing, the TRBD1 call by TCRdb cannot be tested. The CDR3 is made up of 15 amino acids. CDR3 protein: CASCAGTEGYNEQFF.

Frequency places this clonotype as medium-sized (0.01 to 0.1%). The J gene is TRBJ1-5, the V gene TRBV27; the D call of TRBD1 rests on TCRdb alone, since no DNA is present to check it. The germline CDR1 and CDR2 sequences are MNHEY and SMNVEV (reference sequence). The CDR3 loop spans 15 amino acids. CDR3: CASRAGTGGFQPQHF.

V and J are TRBV7-9 and TRBJ1-4; TCRdb reports TRBD1, a call that lacks DNA to check it against. This CDR3 has 15 amino acids. The V gene's germline CDR1 is SEHNR and CDR2 FQNEAQ (reference sequence). The CDR3 sequence: CASSSGGLRGEKLFF.

The rearrangement uses TRBV24-1 and TRBJ1-1; TCRdb returns TRBD1, unconfirmable since there is no DNA. CDR1 is KGHDR, CDR2 SFDVKD, per germline. This CDR3 contains 17 residues. The CDR3 loop is CATSDHGQGGSSTEAFF.